These 3 T cell receptor beta chains were sequenced from one sample in a study of T cell changes during pregnancy in multiple sclerosis. Here immunoSEQ multiplex PCR was the method, and the copy in TCRdb shows in-frame clones only, minus some. The sample gives tens of thousands of clones, around 94% of which show up once; about 0.78% is in the top ten. Sequences were derived from peripheral blood, sampled in the third trimester of pregnancy. Receptors originate from a female donor with multiple sclerosis, enrolled in a pregnancy study.

A single count supports this clone. The chain carries TRBV5-1 and TRBJ2-3, with D tentatively TRBD1 (5 bases). Per the germline V gene, CDR1 is SGHRS and CDR2 is YFSETQ. The CDR3 length is 14 residues. The V gene lost 2 bases and the J gene lost 2 bases, with 9 bases spanning the gap. CDR3 sequence: CASSLYRTTDTQYF. In nucleotides, the CDR3 is TGCGCCAGCAGCTTATACAGGACCACAGATACGCAGTATTTT.

The chain employs TRBV29-1 and TRBJ1-1; TRBD1 is a possible D gene (6 bases). Trimming left V 2 bases short and J 1 base short, with 8 bases between. In germline, CDR1 is SQVTM, CDR2 ANQGSEA. The CDR3 is 13 amino acids. The DNA of the CDR3 is TGCAGCGTTGAACAGGGGACGAACACTGAAGCTTTCTTT. This codes for CSVEQGTNTEAFF.

The sample holds one count of this clone. The rearrangement joins TRBV7-9 to TRBJ2-7; 11 positions match TRBD1. The CDR3 contains 14 residues. Per germline, CDR1 SEHNR and CDR2 FQNEAQ (reference sequence). The ends lost 5 bases at V and 5 bases at J; junction bases unmatched: 5. DNA of the CDR3: TGTGCCAGCAGCCCCCGGGACAGGGGGGACGAGCAGTACTTC. It encodes CASSPRDRGDEQYF.